Described below is a single TCR beta chain sequence and its context. Its antigen is still unknown. Base-call qualities are not available, and no considerably larger clone is one nucleotide away. The immunoSEQ Assay, a bias-controlled multiplex PCR, was used to amplify TCRbeta CDR3 regions from genomic DNA. Per the source publication's procedure: Within the assay, amplification of reference gene primers was used to estimate how many nucleated cells each sample contained. To quantify the absolute abundance of each unique TCRbeta CDR3 rearrangement, sequence reads were collapsed and filtered. For each sample, productive Simpson clonality was calculated as the square root of Simpson's diversity index over productive rearrangements. TCRdb's version of the immuneACCESS table is confined to in-frame rearrangements and falls short of the full clone set. An unresolved V gene accounts for under half of the shortfall where checked; the remainder is of unknown origin. V and J calls and clone size are as listed in that table; D and trimming were resolved from the DNA. The table for this sample lists around 240,000 clones; about 90% of them were counted only once. In total, the top ten clones hold roughly 1.2% of the sample.

This sample stems from a study of blood T cell repertoires in COVID-19 (TCRdb year 2020). In the study overall: Collaborator samples came from the United States, Italy and Spain and covered acute and convalescent phases of COVID-19. The sample metadata nearly always contained a de-identified subject ID, COVID-19 status, age in years and sex. Subjects who had been exposed to COVID-19, were actively infected with it, or had recovered from it provided the deeply sampled blood TCRbeta repertoires that made up the dataset. The repertoires were released in a freely available public database intended as a resource for research on the immune response to SARS-CoV-2. Where available, HLA class I and class II types were taken from metadata supplied by the sample provider and were not determined by assay-based typing. The samples were drawn from the first 160 participants of the ongoing ImmuneRACE study and from 950 to 1,500 subjects provided by 6 global collaborators. The material from the prospective study consisted of cDNA or gDNA derived from T cells, B-cell-depleted T cells, or PBMCs.

Reading the germline V gene gives CDR1 KGHDR and CDR2 SFDVKD. The germline V end is reduced by 1 base and the J end by 7 bases; junction bases left unmatched: 8. Measured from the cysteine to the phenylalanine, the CDR3 is 15 residues long. Just CDR3 DNA is preserved here, 45 bases in frame from base 1. Study-wide conclusions, independent of this receptor: The amount of clinical and demographic metadata varied by source and participant and was provided uncurated.

Enrolling through a virtual design, the prospective study's participants ranged in age from roughly 18 to 100 years and lived across about two dozen United States geographic areas. To assign participants to cohorts, the prospective study relied on clinical history that participants themselves reported in a screening survey and a study questionnaire. Mobile phlebotomists in the prospective study collected whole blood, serum and a nasopharyngeal or oropharyngeal swab from every participant. Prospective study participants could optionally give additional blood draws and questionnaires over an approximately 2-month period. Blood samples from the prospective study were shipped frozen or at room temperature prior to DNA extraction.

Input material: PBMCs or T cells enriched from blood (not recorded which). This TCR came from a human donor in a cohort exposed to, infected with or recovered from COVID-19 (not recorded which). The donor label of this sample is uncertain. This chain is built from TRBV24-1 and TRBJ2-5; TRBD2 fits 7 bases in the junction. This receptor has the CDR3 CATSDFPSGDGTQYF. The sequenced DNA: TGTGCCACCAGTGATTTCCCCAGCGGGGACGGGACCCAGTACTTC.